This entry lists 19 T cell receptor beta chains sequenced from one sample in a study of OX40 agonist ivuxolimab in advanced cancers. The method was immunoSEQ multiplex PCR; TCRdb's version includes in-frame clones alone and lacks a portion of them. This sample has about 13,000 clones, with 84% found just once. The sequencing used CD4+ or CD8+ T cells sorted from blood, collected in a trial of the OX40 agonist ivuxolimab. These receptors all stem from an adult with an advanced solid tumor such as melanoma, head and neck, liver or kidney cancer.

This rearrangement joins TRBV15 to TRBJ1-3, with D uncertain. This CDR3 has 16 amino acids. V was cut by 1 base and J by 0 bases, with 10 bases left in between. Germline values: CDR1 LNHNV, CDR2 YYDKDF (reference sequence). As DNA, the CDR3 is TGTGCCACCAGCAGAGTTCGTCTCGACTCTGGAAACACCATATATTTT. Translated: CATSRVRLDSGNTIYF.

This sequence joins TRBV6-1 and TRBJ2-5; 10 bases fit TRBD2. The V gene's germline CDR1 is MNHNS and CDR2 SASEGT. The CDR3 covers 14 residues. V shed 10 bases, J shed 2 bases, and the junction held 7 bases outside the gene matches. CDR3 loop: CAIQAGGGQETQYF. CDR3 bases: TGTGCCATCCAAGCGGGAGGGGGGCAAGAGACCCAGTACTTC.

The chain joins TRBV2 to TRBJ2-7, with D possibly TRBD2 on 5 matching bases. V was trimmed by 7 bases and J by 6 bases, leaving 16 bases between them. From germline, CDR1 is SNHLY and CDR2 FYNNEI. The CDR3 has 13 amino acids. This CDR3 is CASKLRTLLEQYF. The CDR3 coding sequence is TGTGCCAGCAAACTCAGGACTCTGCTCGAGCAGTACTTC. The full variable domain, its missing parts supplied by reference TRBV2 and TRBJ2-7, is EPEVTQTPSHQVTQMGQEVILRCVPISNHLYFYWYRQILGQKVEFLVSFYNNEISEKSEIFDDQFSVERPDGSNFTLKIRSTKLEDSAMYFCASKLRTLLEQYFGPGTRLTVT.

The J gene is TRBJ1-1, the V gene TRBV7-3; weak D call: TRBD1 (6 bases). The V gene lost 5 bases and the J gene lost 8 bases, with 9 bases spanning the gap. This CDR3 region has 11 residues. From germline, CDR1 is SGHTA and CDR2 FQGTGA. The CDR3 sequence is CASSAGQEAFF. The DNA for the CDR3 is TGTGCCAGCAGCGCCGGACAGGAAGCTTTCTTT.

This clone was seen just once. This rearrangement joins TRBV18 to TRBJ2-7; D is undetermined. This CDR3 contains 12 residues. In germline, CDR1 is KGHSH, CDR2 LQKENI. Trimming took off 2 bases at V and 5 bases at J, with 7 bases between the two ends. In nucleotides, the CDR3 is TGTGCCAGCTCACCAAACTGGCACGAGCAGTACTTC. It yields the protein CASSPNWHEQYF. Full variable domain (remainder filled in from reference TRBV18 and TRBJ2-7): NAGVMQNPRHLVRRRGQEARLRCSPMKGHSHVYWYRQLPEEGLKFMVYLQKENIIDESGMPKERFSAEFPKEGPSILRIQQVVRGDSAAYFCASSPNWHEQYFGPGTRLTVT.

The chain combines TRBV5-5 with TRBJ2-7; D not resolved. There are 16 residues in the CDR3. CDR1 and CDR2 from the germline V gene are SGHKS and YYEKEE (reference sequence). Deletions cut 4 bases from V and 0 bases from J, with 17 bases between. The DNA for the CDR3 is TGTGCCAGCAGCCCAACGTCCGTGCGTATCTCCTACGAGCAGTACTTC. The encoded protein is CASSPTSVRISYEQYF.

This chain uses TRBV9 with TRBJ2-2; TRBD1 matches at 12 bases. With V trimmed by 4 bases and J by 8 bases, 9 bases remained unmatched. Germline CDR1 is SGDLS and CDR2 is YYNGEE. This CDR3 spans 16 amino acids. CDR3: CASSLTGQGATGELFF. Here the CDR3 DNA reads TGTGCCAGCAGCTTAACGGGACAGGGGGCAACTGGGGAGCTGTTTTTT.

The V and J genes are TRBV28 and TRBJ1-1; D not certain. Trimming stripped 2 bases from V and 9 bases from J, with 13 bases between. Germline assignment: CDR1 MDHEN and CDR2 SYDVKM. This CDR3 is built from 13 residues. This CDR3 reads CASSLGFRRKAFF. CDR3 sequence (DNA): TGTGCCAGCAGTTTAGGGTTCCGGCGTAAAGCTTTCTTT.

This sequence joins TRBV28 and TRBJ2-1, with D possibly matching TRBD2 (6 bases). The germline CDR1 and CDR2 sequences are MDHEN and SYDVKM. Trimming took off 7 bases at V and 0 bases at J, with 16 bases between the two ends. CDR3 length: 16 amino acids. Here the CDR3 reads CASNPLATSSYNEQFF. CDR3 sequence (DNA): TGTGCCAGCAACCCCCTAGCGACAAGCTCCTACAATGAGCAGTTCTTC. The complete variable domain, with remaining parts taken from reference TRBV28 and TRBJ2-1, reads DVKVTQSSRYLVKRTGEKVFLECVQDMDHENMFWYRQDPGLGLRLIYFSYDVKMKEKGDIPEGYSVSREKKERFSLILESASTNQTSMYLCASNPLATSSYNEQFFGPGTRLTVL.

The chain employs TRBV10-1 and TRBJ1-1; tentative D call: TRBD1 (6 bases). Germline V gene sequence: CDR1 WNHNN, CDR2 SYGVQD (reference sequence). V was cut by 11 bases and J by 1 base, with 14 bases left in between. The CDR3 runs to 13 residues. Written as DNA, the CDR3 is TGCGCCTTTCAGGAGGGACAGAACACTGAAGCTTTCTTT. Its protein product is CAFQEGQNTEAFF.

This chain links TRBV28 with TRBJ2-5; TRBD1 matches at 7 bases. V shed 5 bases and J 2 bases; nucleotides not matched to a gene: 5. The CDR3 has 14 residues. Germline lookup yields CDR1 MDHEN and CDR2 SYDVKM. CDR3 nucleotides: TGTGCCAGCAGTGCCGGGACAGCGCAAGAGACCCAGTACTTC. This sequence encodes CASSAGTAQETQYF.

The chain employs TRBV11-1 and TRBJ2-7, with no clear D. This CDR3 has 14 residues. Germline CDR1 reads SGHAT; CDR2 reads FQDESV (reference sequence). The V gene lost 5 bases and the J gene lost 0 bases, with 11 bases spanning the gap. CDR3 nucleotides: TGTGCCAGCAGCGAAACAGTGAGCTCCTACGAGCAGTACTTC. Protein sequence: CASSETVSSYEQYF.

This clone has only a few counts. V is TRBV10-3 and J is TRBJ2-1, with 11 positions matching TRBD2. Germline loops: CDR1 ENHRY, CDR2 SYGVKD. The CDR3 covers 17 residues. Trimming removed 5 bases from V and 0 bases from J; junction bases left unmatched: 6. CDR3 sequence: CAISKGLAALSYNEQFF. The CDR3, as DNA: TGTGCCATCAGTAAGGGACTAGCGGCTCTCTCCTACAATGAGCAGTTCTTC.

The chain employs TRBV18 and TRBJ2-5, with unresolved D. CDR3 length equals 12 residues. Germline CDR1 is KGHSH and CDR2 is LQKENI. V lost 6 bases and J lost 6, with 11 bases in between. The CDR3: CASSPSPQTQYF. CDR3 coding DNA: TGTGCCAGCTCCCCCTCCCCGCAGACCCAGTACTTC.

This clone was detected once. DNA for the CDR3: TGTGCCAGTAGTATAATGGGACAGGGAGGCGAGCAGTACTTC. Its protein is CASSIMGQGGEQYF. The J gene is TRBJ2-7, the V gene TRBV19; 9 bases match TRBD1. Per the germline V gene, CDR1 is LNHDA and CDR2 is SQIVND (reference sequence). Trimming cost V 2 bases and J 6 bases; bases outside gene matches: 5. CDR3 size: 14 residues. The full variable domain, with the rest looked up from reference TRBV19 and TRBJ2-7, is DGGITQSPKYLFRKEGQNVTLSCEQNLNHDAMYWYRQDPGQGLRLIYYSQIVNDFQKGDIAEGYSVSREKKESFPLTVTSAQKNPTAFYLCASSIMGQGGEQYFGPGTRLTVT.

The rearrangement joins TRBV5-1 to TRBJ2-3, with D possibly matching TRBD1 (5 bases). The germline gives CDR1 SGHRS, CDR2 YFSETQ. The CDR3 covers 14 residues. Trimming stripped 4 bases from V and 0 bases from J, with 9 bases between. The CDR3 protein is CASSTGQSTDTQYF. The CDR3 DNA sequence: TGCGCCAGCAGCACCGGACAAAGCACAGATACGCAGTATTTT.

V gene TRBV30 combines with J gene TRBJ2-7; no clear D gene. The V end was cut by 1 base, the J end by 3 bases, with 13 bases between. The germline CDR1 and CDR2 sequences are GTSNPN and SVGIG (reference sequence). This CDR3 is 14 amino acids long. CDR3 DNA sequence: TGTGCCTGGAGTGATCAGAACGGAAGCTACGAGCAGTACTTC. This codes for CAWSDQNGSYEQYF. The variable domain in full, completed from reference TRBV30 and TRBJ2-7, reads SQTIHQWPATLVQPVGSPLSLECTVEGTSNPNLYWYRQAAGRGLQLLFYSVGIGQISSEVPQNLSASRPQDRQFILSSKKLLLSDSGFYLCAWSDQNGSYEQYFGPGTRLTVT.

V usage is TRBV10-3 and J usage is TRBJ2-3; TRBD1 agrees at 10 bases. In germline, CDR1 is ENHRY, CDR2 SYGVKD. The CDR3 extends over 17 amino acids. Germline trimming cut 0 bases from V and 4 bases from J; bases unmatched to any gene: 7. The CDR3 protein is CAISESVDRGYADTQYF. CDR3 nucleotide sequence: TGTGCCATCAGTGAGTCTGTGGACAGGGGGTACGCAGATACGCAGTATTTT.

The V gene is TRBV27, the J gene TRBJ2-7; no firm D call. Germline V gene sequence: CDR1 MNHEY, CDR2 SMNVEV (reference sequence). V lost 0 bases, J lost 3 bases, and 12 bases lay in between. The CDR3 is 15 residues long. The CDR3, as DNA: TGTGCCAGCAGTTTATCCCCTTACCCCATCTACGAGCAGTACTTC. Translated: CASSLSPYPIYEQYF.